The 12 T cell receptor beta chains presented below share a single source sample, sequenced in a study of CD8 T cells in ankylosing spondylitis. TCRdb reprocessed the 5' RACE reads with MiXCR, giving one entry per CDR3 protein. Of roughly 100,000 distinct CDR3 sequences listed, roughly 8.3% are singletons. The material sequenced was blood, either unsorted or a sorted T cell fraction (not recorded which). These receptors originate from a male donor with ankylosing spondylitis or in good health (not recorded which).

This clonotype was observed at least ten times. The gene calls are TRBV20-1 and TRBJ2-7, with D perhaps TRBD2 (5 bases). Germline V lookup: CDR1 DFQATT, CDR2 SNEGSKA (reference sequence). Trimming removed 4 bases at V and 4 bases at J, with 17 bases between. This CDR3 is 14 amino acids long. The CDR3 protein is CSAIEGLAGYEQYF. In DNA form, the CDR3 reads TGCAGTGCTATAGAAGGTCTAGCTGGGTACGAGCAGTACTTC.

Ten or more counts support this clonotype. CDR3 residues: CASSLTAIPPSYEQYF. For the CDR3, the DNA is TGTGCCAGCAGCTTGACAGCTATACCACCCTCCTACGAGCAGTACTTC. This chain connects TRBV7-6 to TRBJ2-7; a weak D match, TRBD1 (5 bases). V gave up 3 bases and J gave up 0 bases, with 15 bases separating them. This CDR3 contains 16 residues. Germline values: CDR1 SGHVS, CDR2 FNYEAQ.

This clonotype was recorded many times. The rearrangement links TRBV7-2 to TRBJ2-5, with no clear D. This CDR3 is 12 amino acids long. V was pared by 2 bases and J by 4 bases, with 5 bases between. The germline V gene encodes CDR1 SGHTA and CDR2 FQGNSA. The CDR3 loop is CASSLLIETQYF. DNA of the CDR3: TGTGCCAGCAGCTTATTAATAGAGACCCAGTACTTC.

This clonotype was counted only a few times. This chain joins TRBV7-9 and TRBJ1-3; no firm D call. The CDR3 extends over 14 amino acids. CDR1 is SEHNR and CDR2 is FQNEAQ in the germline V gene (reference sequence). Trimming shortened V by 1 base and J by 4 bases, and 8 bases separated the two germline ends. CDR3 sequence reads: CASSLDAAGNTIYF. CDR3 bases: TGTGCCAGCAGCTTAGATGCGGCCGGAAACACCATATATTTT.

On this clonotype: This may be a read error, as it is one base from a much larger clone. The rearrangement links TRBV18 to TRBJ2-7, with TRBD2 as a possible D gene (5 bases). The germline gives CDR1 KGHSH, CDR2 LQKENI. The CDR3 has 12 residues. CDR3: CVSSPMGGEQYF. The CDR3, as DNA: TGTGTCAGCTCACCGATGGGCGGGGAGCAGTACTTC. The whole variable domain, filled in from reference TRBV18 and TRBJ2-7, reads NAGVMQNPRHLVRRRGQEARLRCSPMKGHSHVYWYRQLPEEGLKFMVYLQKENIIDESGMPKERFSAEFPKEGPSILRIQQVVRGDSAAYFCVSSPMGGEQYFGPGTRLTVT.

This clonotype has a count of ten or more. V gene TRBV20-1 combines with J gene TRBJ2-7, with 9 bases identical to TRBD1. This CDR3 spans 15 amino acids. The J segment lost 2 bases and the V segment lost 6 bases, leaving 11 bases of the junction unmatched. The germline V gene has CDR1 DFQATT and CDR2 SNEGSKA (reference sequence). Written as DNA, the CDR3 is TGCAGTGCACTAGAGGACAGGGGAAATCCCTACGAGCAGTACTTC. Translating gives CSALEDRGNPYEQYF.

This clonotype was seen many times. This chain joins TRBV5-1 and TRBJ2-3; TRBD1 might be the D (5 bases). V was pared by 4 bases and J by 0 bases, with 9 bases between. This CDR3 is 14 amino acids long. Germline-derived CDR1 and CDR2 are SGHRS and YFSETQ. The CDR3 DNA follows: TGCGCCAGCAGCCCGACAGTTAGCACAGATACGCAGTATTTT. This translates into CASSPTVSTDTQYF.

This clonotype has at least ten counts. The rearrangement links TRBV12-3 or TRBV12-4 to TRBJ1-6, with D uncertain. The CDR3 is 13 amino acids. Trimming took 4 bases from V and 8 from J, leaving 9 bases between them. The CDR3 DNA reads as TGTGCCAGCAGTTCATTAAGGGATTCACCCCTCCACTTT. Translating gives CASSSLRDSPLHF.

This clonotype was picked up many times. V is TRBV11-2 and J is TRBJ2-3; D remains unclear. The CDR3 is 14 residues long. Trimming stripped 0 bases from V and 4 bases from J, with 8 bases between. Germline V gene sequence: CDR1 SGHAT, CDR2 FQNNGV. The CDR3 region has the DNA TGTGCCAGCAGCTTAGATACGCGTCCAGATACGCAGTATTTT. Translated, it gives CASSLDTRPDTQYF.

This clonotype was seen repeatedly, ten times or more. The CDR3 loop is CSVYRTGIGLETQYF. In DNA, the CDR3 is TGCAGCGTGTACAGGACAGGGATCGGTTTAGAGACCCAGTACTTC. The chain is built from TRBV29-1 and TRBJ2-5, with TRBD1 matching 8 bases. The CDR3 has 15 residues. Looked up from germline, CDR1 is SQVTM and CDR2 is ANQGSEA. With 6 bases clipped from V and 4 bases from J, the junction kept 13 bases outside the gene matches.

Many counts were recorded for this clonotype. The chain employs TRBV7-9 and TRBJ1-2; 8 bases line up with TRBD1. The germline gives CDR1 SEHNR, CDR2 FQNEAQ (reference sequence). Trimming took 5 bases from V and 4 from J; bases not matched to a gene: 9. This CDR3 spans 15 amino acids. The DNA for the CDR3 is TGTGCCAGCAGCCTCAACAGGGGGGAGGTCTATGGCTACACCTTC. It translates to CASSLNRGEVYGYTF.

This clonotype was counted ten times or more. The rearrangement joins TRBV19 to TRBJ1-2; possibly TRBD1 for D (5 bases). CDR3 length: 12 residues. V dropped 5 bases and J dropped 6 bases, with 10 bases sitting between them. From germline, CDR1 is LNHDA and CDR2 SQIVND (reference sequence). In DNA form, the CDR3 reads TGTGCCAGTAGTCGAGGGACGGATGGCTACACCTTC. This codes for CASSRGTDGYTF.